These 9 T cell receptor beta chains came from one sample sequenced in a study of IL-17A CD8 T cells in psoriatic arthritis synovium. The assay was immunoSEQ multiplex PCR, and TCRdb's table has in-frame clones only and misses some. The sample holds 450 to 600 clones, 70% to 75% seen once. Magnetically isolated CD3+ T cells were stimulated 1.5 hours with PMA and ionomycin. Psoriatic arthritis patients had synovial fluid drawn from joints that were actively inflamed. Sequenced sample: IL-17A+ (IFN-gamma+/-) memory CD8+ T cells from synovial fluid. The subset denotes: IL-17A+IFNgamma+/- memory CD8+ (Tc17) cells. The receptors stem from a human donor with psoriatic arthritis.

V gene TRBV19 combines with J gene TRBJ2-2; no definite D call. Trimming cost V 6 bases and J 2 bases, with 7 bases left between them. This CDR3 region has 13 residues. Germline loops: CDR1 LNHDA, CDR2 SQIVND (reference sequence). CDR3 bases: TGTGCCAGTAGCCCCCGTAACACCGGGGAGCTGTTTTTT. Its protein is CASSPRNTGELFF.

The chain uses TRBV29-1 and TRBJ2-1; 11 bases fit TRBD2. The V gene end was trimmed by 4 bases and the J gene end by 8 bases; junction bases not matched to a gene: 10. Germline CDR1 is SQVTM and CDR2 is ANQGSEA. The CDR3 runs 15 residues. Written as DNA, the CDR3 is TGCAGCGTTGCTTCTGGCACTAGCGGGAGTGATGAGCAGTTCTTC. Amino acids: CSVASGTSGSDEQFF.

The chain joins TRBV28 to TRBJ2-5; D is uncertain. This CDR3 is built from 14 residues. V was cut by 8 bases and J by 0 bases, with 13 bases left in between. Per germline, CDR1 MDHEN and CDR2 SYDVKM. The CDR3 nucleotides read TGTGCCAGCTGCCCCGGGTCGTACCAAGAGACCCAGTACTTC. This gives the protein CASCPGSYQETQYF.

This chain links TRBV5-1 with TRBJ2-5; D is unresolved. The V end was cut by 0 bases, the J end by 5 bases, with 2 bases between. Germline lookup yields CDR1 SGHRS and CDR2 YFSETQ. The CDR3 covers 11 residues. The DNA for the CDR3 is TGCGCCAGCAGCTTGGAGGAGACCCAGTACTTC. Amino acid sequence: CASSLEETQYF.

CDR3 protein: CASSFKVNEKLFF. The CDR3 DNA reads as TGTGCCAGCAGCTTTAAAGTTAATGAAAAACTGTTTTTT. The chain uses TRBV7-9 and TRBJ1-4, with unresolved D. The CDR3 covers 13 residues. V lost 3 bases and J 4 bases, leaving 6 bases between the germline ends. CDR1 and CDR2 from the germline V gene are SEHNR and FQNEAQ (reference sequence).

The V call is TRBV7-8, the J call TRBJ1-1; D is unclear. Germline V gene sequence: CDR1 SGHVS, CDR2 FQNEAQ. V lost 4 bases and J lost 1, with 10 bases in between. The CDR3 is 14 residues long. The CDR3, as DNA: TGTGCCAGCAGCTCGGGAGGCGCGAACACTGAAGCTTTCTTT. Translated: CASSSGGANTEAFF.

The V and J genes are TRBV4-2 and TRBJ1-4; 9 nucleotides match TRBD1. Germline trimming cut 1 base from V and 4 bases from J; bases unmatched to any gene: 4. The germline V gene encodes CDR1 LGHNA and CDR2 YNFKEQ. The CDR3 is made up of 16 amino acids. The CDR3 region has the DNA TGTGCCAGCAGCCAAGCCACAGGGGGCGGTAATGAAAAACTGTTTTTT. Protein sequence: CASSQATGGGNEKLFF.

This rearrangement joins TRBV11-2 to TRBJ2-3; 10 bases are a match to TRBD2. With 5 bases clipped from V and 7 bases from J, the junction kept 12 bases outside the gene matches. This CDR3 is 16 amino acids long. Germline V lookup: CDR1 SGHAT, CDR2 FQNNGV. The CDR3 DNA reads TGTGCCAGCAGCATTTACGCTAGCGGGAGCAAACATACGCAGTATTTT. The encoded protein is CASSIYASGSKHTQYF.

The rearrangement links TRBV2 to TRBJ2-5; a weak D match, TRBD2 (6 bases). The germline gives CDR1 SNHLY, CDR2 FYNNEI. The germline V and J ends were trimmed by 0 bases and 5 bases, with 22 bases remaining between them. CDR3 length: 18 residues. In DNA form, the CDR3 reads TGTGCCAGCAGTGAAGCGCTTCGAGGCGGGAACGGCCGGGAGACCCAGTACTTC. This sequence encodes CASSEALRGGNGRETQYF.